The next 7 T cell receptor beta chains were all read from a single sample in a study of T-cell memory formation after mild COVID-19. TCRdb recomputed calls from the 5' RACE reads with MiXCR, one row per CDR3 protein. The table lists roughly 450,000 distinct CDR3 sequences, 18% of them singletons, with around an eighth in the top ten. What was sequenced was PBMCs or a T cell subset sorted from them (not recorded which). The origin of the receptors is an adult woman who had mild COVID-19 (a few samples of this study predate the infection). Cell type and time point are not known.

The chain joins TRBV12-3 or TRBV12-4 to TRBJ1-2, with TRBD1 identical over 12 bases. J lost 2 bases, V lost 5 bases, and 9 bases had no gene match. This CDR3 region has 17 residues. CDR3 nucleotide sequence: TGTGCCAGCAGTCCTTCCGGGACAGGGGGCTCAAACTATGGCTACACCTTC. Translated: CASSPSGTGGSNYGYTF.

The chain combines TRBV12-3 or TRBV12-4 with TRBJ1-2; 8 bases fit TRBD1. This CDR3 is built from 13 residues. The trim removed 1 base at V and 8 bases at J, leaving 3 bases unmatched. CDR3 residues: CASSLGTGTGYTF. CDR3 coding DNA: TGTGCCAGCAGTTTAGGGACAGGGACCGGCTACACCTTC.

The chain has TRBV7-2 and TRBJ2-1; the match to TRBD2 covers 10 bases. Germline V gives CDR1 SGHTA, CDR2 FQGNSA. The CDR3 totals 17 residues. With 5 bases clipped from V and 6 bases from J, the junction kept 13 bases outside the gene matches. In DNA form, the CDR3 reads TGTGCCAGCAGCCGACATGGACTAGCGGCAGGGGGCAATGAGCAGTTCTTC. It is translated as CASSRHGLAAGGNEQFF.

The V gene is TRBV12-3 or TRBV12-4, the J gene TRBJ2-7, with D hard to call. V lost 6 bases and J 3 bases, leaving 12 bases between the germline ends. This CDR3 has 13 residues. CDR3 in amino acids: CASSYGPIYEQYF. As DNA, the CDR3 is TGTGCCAGCAGCTATGGACCGATCTACGAGCAGTACTTC.

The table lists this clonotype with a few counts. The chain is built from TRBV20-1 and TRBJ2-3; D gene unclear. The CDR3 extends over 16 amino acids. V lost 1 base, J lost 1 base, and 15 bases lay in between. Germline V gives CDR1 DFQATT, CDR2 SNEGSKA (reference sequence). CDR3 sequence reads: CSARALGWVGTDTQYF. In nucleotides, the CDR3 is TGCAGTGCTAGAGCTTTAGGGTGGGTAGGCACAGATACGCAGTATTTT.

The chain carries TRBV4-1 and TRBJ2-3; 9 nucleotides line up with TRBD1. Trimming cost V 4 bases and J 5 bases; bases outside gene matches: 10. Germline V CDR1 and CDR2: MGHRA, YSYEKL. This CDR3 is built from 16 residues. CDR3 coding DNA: TGCGCCAGCAGCCCCCGCCAGGGACAGGGAGGAGATACGCAGTATTTT. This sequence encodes CASSPRQGQGGDTQYF.

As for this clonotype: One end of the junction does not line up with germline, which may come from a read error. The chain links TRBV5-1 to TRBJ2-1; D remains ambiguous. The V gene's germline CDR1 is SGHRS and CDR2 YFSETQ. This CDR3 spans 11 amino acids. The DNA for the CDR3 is TGCGCCAGCACCTTGGCTGGGGAGCAGTTCTTC. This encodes CASTLAGEQFF.